The rows below give T cell receptor beta chains drawn from one sample of a study of shared clonotypes between healthy human individuals. Profiled with immunoSEQ multiplex PCR; TCRdb holds only in-frame clones, not every one. The sample records millions of clones, about 95% being singletons. Sample: naive CD8+ T cells sorted from blood. Receptors originate from a young man in good health. Both conserved end residues are part of each CDR3. Each record gives: J gene, clone size, D gene, V gene, CDR3 DNA, CDR3 protein. D genes are given only for firm matches. Size tells how often a clone was seen (once, few, many) or the class of an expanded clone, and some rows leave it out.

TRBJ2-1	.	TRBD1	TRBV6-5	TGTGCCAGCAGTTACGATCAGGAGACAGGGTACAATGAGCAGTTCTTC	CASSYDQETGYNEQFF
TRBJ1-1	.	TRBD1	TRBV4-1	TGCGCCAGCAGCCCCCGGACAGGGAGCACTGAAGCTTTCTTT	CASSPRTGSTEAFF
TRBJ2-7	once	TRBD1	TRBV7-9	TGTGCCAGCAGCTTACGCCGGGACAGTTACGAGCAGTACTTC	CASSLRRDSYEQYF
TRBJ1-6	.	.	TRBV11-2	TGTGCCAGCAGCTTAGGAACAGGGTTACATTCACCCCTCCACTTT	CASSLGTGLHSPLHF
TRBJ2-2	.	.	TRBV7-2	TGTGCCAGCAGCTTGAAAGTACCGAACACCGGGGAGCTGTTTTTT	CASSLKVPNTGELFF
TRBJ1-5	.	TRBD1	TRBV25-1	TGTGCCAGCAGTATCCGGGACAGGGGATTGGGTCAGCCCCAGCATTTT	CASSIRDRGLGQPQHF
TRBJ2-1	.	.	TRBV7-8	TGTGCCAGCGGCTCCTCCGGGACACCGTACAATGAGCAGTTCTTC	CASGSSGTPYNEQFF
TRBJ2-1	once	.	TRBV29-1	TGCAGCGTTGAAGAAGGGGACTCGACCTTAGGTGAGCAGTTCTTC	CSVEEGDSTLGEQFF
TRBJ2-7	.	.	TRBV19	TGTGCCAGTTCGGACAGTTGGGGAGAGCAGTACTTC	CASSDSWGEQYF
TRBJ2-7	.	.	TRBV28	TGTGCCAGCCGAGCGGGACAGAATTACGAGCAGTACTTC	CASRAGQNYEQYF
TRBJ2-7	.	.	TRBV6-1	TGTGCCAGCAGTGAAGCGGTTCGGTTAAGCTCCTACGAGCAGTACTTC	CASSEAVRLSSYEQYF
TRBJ2-7	.	.	TRBV9	TGTGCCAGCAGCCCCAGGGCTGGGAGCGCCCTCTCCTACGAGCAGTACTTC	CASSPRAGSALSYEQYF
TRBJ2-1	.	.	TRBV10-2	TGCGCCAGTAGATTACAGGGCTCCTACAATGAGCAGTTCTTC	CASRLQGSYNEQFF
TRBJ2-7	once	.	TRBV7-6	TGTGCCAGCAGCTTAGCCGGCCCTACCGGCTACGAGCAGTACTTC	CASSLAGPTGYEQYF
TRBJ2-7	.	TRBD2	TRBV6-5	TGTGCCAGCAGTCCTTTGTGGCGGGGGGACTACGAGCAGTACTTC	CASSPLWRGDYEQYF
TRBJ2-1	.	TRBD1	TRBV4-1	TGCGCCAGCAGCCCCCTCGGGACAGGGGGAACCAATGAGCAGTTCTTC	CASSPLGTGGTNEQFF
TRBJ2-1	.	TRBD1	TRBV7-9	TGTGCCAGCAGCCCACAGGGGACTGAGCAGTTCTTC	CASSPQGTEQFF
TRBJ2-2	.	.	TRBV19	TGTGCCAGTAGTATTTATCAGGTTTACACCGGGGAGCTGTTTTTT	CASSIYQVYTGELFF
TRBJ2-5	.	.	TRBV9	TGTGCCAGCAGCGAGGGAGACAGGTATCAAGAGACCCAGTACTTC	CASSEGDRYQETQYF
TRBJ2-6	.	.	TRBV11-2	TGTGCCAGCAGCTTAGTTACATCAGGGATATCTGGGGCCAACGTCCTGACTTTC	CASSLVTSGISGANVLTF
TRBJ1-6	.	TRBD1	TRBV6-5	TGTGCCAGCAGTTCCGGGACAGGGCCCTATTCACCCCTCCACTTT	CASSSGTGPYSPLHF
TRBJ2-3	.	.	TRBV5-1	TGCGCCAGCAGCGAGCAGGGGTTTCTGGCAGATACGCAGTATTTT	CASSEQGFLADTQYF
TRBJ1-5	.	.	TRBV6-7	TGCGCCAGAAGGAGATTTTGGAGCAATCAGCCCCAGCATTTT	CARRRFWSNQPQHF
TRBJ2-7	.	.	TRBV11-2	TGTGCCAGCAGCATTGCGGGCGACGAGCAGTACTTC	CASSIAGDEQYF
TRBJ2-1	.	.	TRBV4-3	TGCGCCAGCAGCCAAGGCGTATCCCACAATGAGCAGTTCTTC	CASSQGVSHNEQFF
TRBJ2-7	.	TRBD1	TRBV5-4	TGTGCCAGCAGCTCGGGAGTCCCGGGACAGGGGGCCTACGAGCAGTACTTC	CASSSGVPGQGAYEQYF
TRBJ2-7	.	.	TRBV7-6	TGTGCCAGCAGCCATGGCGGGCCCTACGAGCAGTACTTC	CASSHGGPYEQYF
TRBJ1-5	.	.	TRBV2	TGTGCCAGCAGGCCGGGAGGTGGTCAGCCCCAGCATTTT	CASRPGGGQPQHF
TRBJ2-3	.	TRBD2	TRBV9	TGTGCCAGCAGCCTGGGGGGGACAGATACGCAGTATTTT	CASSLGGTDTQYF
TRBJ2-7	.	.	TRBV5-4	TGTGCCAGCAGCCCGGAGGGTGACGGCTACGAGCAGTACTTC	CASSPEGDGYEQYF
TRBJ2-5	.	TRBD1	TRBV6-5	TGTGCCAGCAGTTACGGGACAGGGTTGGGGGAGACCCAGTACTTC	CASSYGTGLGETQYF
TRBJ1-2	.	.	TRBV14	TGTGCCAGCAGCCAAGGTCCGAGGGGCTACACCTTC	CASSQGPRGYTF
TRBJ2-5	.	.	TRBV27	TGTGCCAGCAGTTCCACAGGGTACCAAGAGACCCAGTACTTC	CASSSTGYQETQYF
TRBJ2-2	.	.	TRBV25-1	TGTGCCAGCAGTGAATTGATGGGCGAGGGGACCGGGGAGCTGTTTTTT	CASSELMGEGTGELFF
TRBJ1-3	.	TRBD1	TRBV2	TGTGCCAGCAGTGCGACAGGGGGACTACGATTGTCTGGAAACACCATATATTTT	CASSATGGLRLSGNTIYF
TRBJ2-5	once	TRBD1	TRBV11-1	TGTGCCAGCAGCAACCTGGGGACAGGGTTCCAGGAGACCCAGTACTTC	CASSNLGTGFQETQYF
TRBJ2-3	.	.	TRBV6-1	TGTGCCGCTGGGACCGGTACGCAGTATTTT	CAAGTGTQYF
TRBJ2-7	.	.	TRBV6-5	TGTGCCAGCAGTTACCTAAGCGTCTCTTCGGGCGAGCAGTACTTC	CASSYLSVSSGEQYF
TRBJ2-1	.	.	TRBV7-9	TGTGCCAGCAGCTTAGGGGGGAACTACAATGAGCAGTTCTTC	CASSLGGNYNEQFF
TRBJ1-1	.	TRBD1	TRBV9	TGTGCCAGCAGCCCTGGGACAGGTTCCGACACTGAAGCTTTCTTT	CASSPGTGSDTEAFF
TRBJ2-7	.	TRBD1	TRBV4-1	TGCGCCAGCAGCCAAGCCTCGGGACAGAACCCCTACGAGCAGTACTTC	CASSQASGQNPYEQYF
TRBJ2-5	.	TRBD2	TRBV10-2	TGCGCCAGCAGGAGTCTAGCGGGGGAAGAGACCCAGTACTTC	CASRSLAGEETQYF
TRBJ1-1	.	.	TRBV5-8	TGTGCCAGCAGCTTGGGAAGGATTGGGAACACTGAAGCTTTCTTT	CASSLGRIGNTEAFF
TRBJ2-1	.	TRBD1	TRBV7-6	TGTGCCAGCAGCAGGACAGGCGGCCAGGGTTGGAATGAGCAGTTCTTC	CASSRTGGQGWNEQFF
TRBJ1-4	.	.	TRBV7-2	TGTGCCAGCAGCTTTCTGGGAGAGGCTGAAAAACTGTTTTTT	CASSFLGEAEKLFF
TRBJ1-1	.	.	TRBV19	TGTGCCAGTAGTATCTGGGGGCTGAACACTGAAGCTTTCTTT	CASSIWGLNTEAFF
TRBJ2-7	.	.	TRBV6-5	TGTGCCAGCAGTTACTCTGAACAGGGCCTCCCGGACGAGCAGTACTTC	CASSYSEQGLPDEQYF
TRBJ1-2	.	.	TRBV28	TGTGCCAGCAGTTTACACCGGGACGGGACATATGGCTACACCTTC	CASSLHRDGTYGYTF
TRBJ1-1	.	.	TRBV27	TGTGCCAGCAGTTTATCTCAAGGGTACACTGAAGCTTTCTTT	CASSLSQGYTEAFF
TRBJ2-3	.	TRBD2	TRBV7-8	TGTGCCAGCAGCTGGGACTACCCCGGGGATGGAAGCACAGATACGCAGTATTTT	CASSWDYPGDGSTDTQYF
TRBJ2-7	.	.	TRBV6-1	TGTGCCAGCAGTGAAAGTCTGGCGTCGACAGGCGAGCAGTACTTC	CASSESLASTGEQYF
TRBJ1-4	.	.	TRBV7-9	TGTAGATCCGGGACGGACGATAGCCCGCTGGGGTACGAGGAATTT	CRSGTDDSPLGYEEF
TRBJ2-7	.	.	TRBV15	TGTGCCACCAGCAGAGATTGGGAGTTCTCCTACGAGCAGTACTTC	CATSRDWEFSYEQYF